The T cell receptor beta chain under discussion was sequenced for a study of CD8 T cells in ankylosing spondylitis. Broader study findings: Disease-linked clones reportedly concentrated significantly in matched ankylosing spondylitis synovial fluid. Before this, some motif variants had been reported in reactive arthritis synovial fluid and blood. Characteristic, it appeared, of ankylosing spondylitis blood was a TCR beta motif of about eight highly homologous variants.

Quantitative 5'-RACE with molecular barcodes generated TCR beta libraries. A single record per CDR3 protein comes from TCRdb applying MiXCR to the 5' RACE reads. The table records 400,000 or so distinct CDR3 sequences, approximately 26% of them present only once. This CDR3 is built from 11 residues. Trimming cost V 7 bases and J 5 bases, with 10 bases left between them. The germline CDR1 and CDR2 sequences are SQVTM and ANQGSEA. This clonotype was counted between two and nine times. What it binds is unknown. The receptor was isolated from a male donor with ankylosing spondylitis. The material sequenced was blood, either unsorted or a sorted T cell fraction (not recorded which). V usage is TRBV29-1 and J usage is TRBJ2-3, with D possibly being TRBD1 or TRBD2 (5 bases each). Here the CDR3 DNA reads TGCAGCGCTGGGGGTAGAGATACGCAGTATTTT. Its translation: CSAGGRDTQYF.